Sequencing of this TCR beta chain was carried out in a study of Ad26.COV2.S vaccination and SARS-CoV-2 variants. Study-wide findings and caveats: Measurement of non-spike TCR breadth gave similar results in vaccine and placebo recipients.

Trimming left V 0 bases short and J 1 base short, with 13 bases between. CDR1 SGHDT and CDR2 YYEEEE come from the germline V gene. This CDR3 has 17 residues. TCRdb's copy holds only in-frame clones and misses some; the assay was immunoSEQ multiplex PCR. The table lists about 480,000 clones, around nine tenths of them singletons, with roughly 12% in the top ten. This clone was seen more than once but under ten times. Antigen specificity is unknown. Treatment defined: 15 to 20 received Ad26.COV2.S at low or high dose, single or two shots; five or six received placebo; per-sample allocation not given. On day 63 after the first injection, vaccine and placebo recipients gave samples.

Material: peripheral blood, obtained in a trial of Ad26.COV2.S vaccine versus placebo. The chain is built from TRBV5-6 and TRBJ2-2; D is uncertain. This clonotype originated in a person between 18 and 65 years old who received the Ad26.COV2.S COVID-19 vaccine or a placebo. The CDR3 reads CASSLGPPARNTGELFF. For the CDR3, the DNA is TGTGCCAGCAGCTTGGGACCACCGGCACGGAACACCGGGGAGCTGTTTTTT.